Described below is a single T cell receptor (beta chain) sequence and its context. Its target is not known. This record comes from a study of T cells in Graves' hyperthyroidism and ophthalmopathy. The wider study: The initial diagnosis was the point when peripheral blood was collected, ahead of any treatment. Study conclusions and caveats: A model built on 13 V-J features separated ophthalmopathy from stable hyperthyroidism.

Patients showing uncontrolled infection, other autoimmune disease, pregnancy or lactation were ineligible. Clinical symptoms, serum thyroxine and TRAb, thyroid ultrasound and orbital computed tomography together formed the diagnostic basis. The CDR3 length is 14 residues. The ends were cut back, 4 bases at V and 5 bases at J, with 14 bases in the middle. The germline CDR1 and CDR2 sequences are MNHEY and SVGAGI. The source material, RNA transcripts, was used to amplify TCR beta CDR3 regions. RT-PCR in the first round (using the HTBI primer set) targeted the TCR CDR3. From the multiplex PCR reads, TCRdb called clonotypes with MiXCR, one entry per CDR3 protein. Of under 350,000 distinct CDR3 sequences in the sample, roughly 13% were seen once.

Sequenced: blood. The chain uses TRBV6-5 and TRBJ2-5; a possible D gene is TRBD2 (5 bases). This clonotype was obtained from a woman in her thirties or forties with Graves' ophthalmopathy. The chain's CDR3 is CASSWLERGETQYF. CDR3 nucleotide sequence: TGTGCCAGCAGTTGGTTAGAACGCGGGGAGACCCAGTACTTC.